A single sample is the source of the 22 T cell receptor beta chains below, sequenced in a study (dated by TCRdb to between 2015 and 2016). The library came from multiplex PCR. For sequencing, an Ion Torrent PGM was employed. For the approximately 25-patient analysis, adaptor-ligated barcode primers were used to amplify TRBV12-4/TRBJ1-2 clonotypes. Through fastp at Q25 and MiXCR, TCRdb rebuilt clones from the public reads, retaining in-frame beta chains. Records with the same CDR3 protein are collapsed into one entry carrying the most frequent genes and DNA. The table for this sample lists some 660 distinct CDR3 sequences; about 32% of them were counted only once. Around 20% of the sample is held by the ten biggest clonotypes. The specimen was memory CD4+ T cells sorted from blood. The intended sense of this specimen's cell subset or site label: memory CD4+ T cells, CD4+CD45RO+CD25-. The receptors were sampled from a female donor with breast cancer.

The chain uses TRBV12-3 or TRBV12-4 and TRBJ1-2; D is unresolved. The length of the CDR3 is 11 residues. Trimming took 2 bases from V and 4 from J, leaving 2 bases between them. The CDR3 DNA reads as TGTGCCAGCAGTTTAAGCTATGGCTACACCTTC. As protein: CASSLSYGYTF.

Ten or more counts support this clonotype. The chain uses TRBV12-3 or TRBV12-4 and TRBJ1-2; D not certain. The V and J ends lost 2 bases and 8 bases respectively, with 12 bases between them. The CDR3 sequence is 13 residues long. The CDR3 bases are TGTGCCAGCAGTTTACGGAAGGATGTGGGCTACACCTTC. It codes for CASSLRKDVGYTF.

This clonotype is labeled as large. The rearrangement links TRBV12-3 or TRBV12-4 to TRBJ1-2; 7 positions agree with TRBD1. This CDR3 is 15 amino acids long. V shed 3 bases and J 6 bases; nucleotides not matched to a gene: 10. CDR3 loop: CASSLSSGQVDGYTF. The DNA for the CDR3 is TGTGCCAGCAGTTTGAGTTCCGGACAGGTAGATGGCTACACCTTC.

V usage is TRBV12-3 or TRBV12-4 and J usage is TRBJ1-2; 7 bases match TRBD1. Germline trimming cut 2 bases from V and 8 bases from J; bases unmatched to any gene: 11. The CDR3 has 15 amino acids. The CDR3 protein is CASSLNPDREGGYTF. DNA for the CDR3: TGTGCCAGCAGTTTAAACCCCGACAGGGAGGGCGGCTACACCTTC.

This chain links TRBV12-3 or TRBV12-4 with TRBJ1-2; D uncertain. The V end lost 7 bases, the J end lost 4 bases, and 13 bases lay between the germline ends. The CDR3 contains 13 residues. The CDR3 is CASTLRQAYGYTF. The CDR3, as DNA: TGTGCCAGCACCTTGAGGCAGGCCTATGGCTACACCTTC.

Comments on this clonotype: Relative to the germline gene, one junction end is altered; a read error may explain this. The chain links TRBV12-3 or TRBV12-4 to TRBJ1-2; D is possibly TRBD1 (6 bases). The CDR3 runs 9 residues. The CDR3 bases are TGTGCCAGCAGTCAGGGGAAGAACTTC. Protein sequence: CASSQGKNF.

The gene calls are TRBV12-3 or TRBV12-4 and TRBJ1-2; perhaps TRBD1 as D (5 bases). The CDR3 covers 13 residues. Trimming cost V 5 bases and J 3 bases, with 10 bases left between them. CDR3 bases: TGTGCCAGCAGTCCCGACAGTGACTATGGCTACACCTTC. Protein sequence: CASSPDSDYGYTF.

Ten or more counts support this clonotype. The chain employs TRBV12-3 or TRBV12-4 and TRBJ1-2, with D hard to call. The V and J ends lost 1 base and 2 bases respectively, with 5 bases between them. The CDR3 covers 13 residues. CDR3 protein: CASSLVQNYGYTF. CDR3 coding DNA: TGTGCCAGCAGTTTAGTACAGAACTATGGCTACACCTTC.

The V gene is TRBV12-3 or TRBV12-4, the J gene TRBJ1-2, with unresolved D. Trimming stripped 0 bases from V and 0 bases from J, with 5 bases between. The length of the CDR3 is 14 residues. The CDR3 reads CASSLAVANYGYTF. The DNA for the CDR3 is TGTGCCAGCAGTTTAGCTGTAGCTAACTATGGCTACACCTTC.

This clonotype is labeled as medium-sized. V usage is TRBV12-3 or TRBV12-4 and J usage is TRBJ1-2; TRBD1 aligns across 8 bases. The CDR3 sequence is 12 residues long. J was trimmed by 4 bases and V by 5 bases; bases with no gene match: 0. Here the CDR3 reads CASSGQGYGYTF. The CDR3 region has the DNA TGTGCCAGCAGTGGACAGGGCTATGGCTACACCTTC.

The chain is built from TRBV12-3 or TRBV12-4 and TRBJ1-2; 7 positions agree with TRBD1. V trimming: 1 base; J trimming: 8 bases; junction bases outside the gene matches: 4. The CDR3 runs 13 residues. The CDR3 loop is CASSLGQGLGYTF. DNA of the CDR3: TGTGCCAGCAGTTTAGGACAGGGACTCGGCTACACCTTC.

This clonotype is large (0.1 to 1%). The chain combines TRBV12-3 or TRBV12-4 with TRBJ1-2; the D gene is possibly TRBD1 (6 bases). The length of the CDR3 is 14 residues. Trimming stripped 7 bases from V and 6 bases from J, with 18 bases between. CDR3 region: CASIFSGTSHGYTF. For the CDR3, the DNA is TGTGCCAGCATCTTTTCCGGGACAAGCCATGGCTACACCTTC.

This clonotype rates as large. The chain employs TRBV12-3 or TRBV12-4 and TRBJ1-2; D is unclear. CDR3 size: 11 residues. Trimming stripped 6 bases from V and 6 bases from J, with 8 bases between. In DNA, the CDR3 is TGTGCCAGCAGCCGCTGGGATGGCTACACCTTC. Encoded protein: CASSRWDGYTF.

In its sample, this clonotype ranks as medium-sized. The chain combines TRBV12-3 or TRBV12-4 with TRBJ1-2; D not certain. The length of the CDR3 is 14 residues. V shed 6 bases and J shed 8 bases, with 19 bases lying between them. As DNA, the CDR3 is TGTGCCAGCAGCCCCTCCCGGGGTTGGTTGGGCTACACCTTC. Protein: CASSPSRGWLGYTF.

By sample share, this clonotype is large (0.1 to 1%). V gene TRBV12-3 or TRBV12-4 combines with J gene TRBJ1-2, with D unclear. V lost 5 bases, J lost 4 bases, and 14 bases lay in between. This CDR3 region has 14 residues. CDR3 amino acids: CASSPRRTLYGYTF. The CDR3 nucleotides are TGTGCCAGCAGTCCCCGACGGACGCTCTATGGCTACACCTTC.

This clonotype came up once. The chain has TRBV12-3 or TRBV12-4 and TRBJ1-2; maybe TRBD1 (6 bases). The CDR3 length is 13 residues. V lost 6 bases and J lost 2, with 10 bases in between. This CDR3 reads CASRTTGNYGYTF. CDR3 bases: TGTGCCAGCAGGACTACAGGGAACTATGGCTACACCTTC.

The V gene is TRBV12-3 or TRBV12-4, the J gene TRBJ1-2; D unclear. The CDR3 length is 13 residues. With 4 bases removed from V and 2 bases from J, the gap between germline ends came to 8 bases. In nucleotides, the CDR3 is TGTGCCAGCAGTTCTACATGGAACTATGGCTACACCTTC. Protein product: CASSSTWNYGYTF.

This clonotype is large (0.1 to 1%) in the sample. The J gene is TRBJ1-2, the V gene TRBV12-3 or TRBV12-4; D gene ambiguous. V was pared by 3 bases and J by 6 bases, with 5 bases between. The length of the CDR3 is 11 residues. The CDR3 sequence: CASSFADGYTF. CDR3 sequence (DNA): TGTGCCAGCAGTTTCGCTGATGGCTACACCTTC.

This clonotype rates as medium-sized. The chain links TRBV12-3 or TRBV12-4 to TRBJ1-2; D is ambiguous. The CDR3 runs 13 residues. Trimming stripped 7 bases from V and 4 bases from J, with 13 bases between. The CDR3 nucleotides read TGTGCCAGCACCACTCCGGGCGGCTATGGCTACACCTTC. This codes for CASTTPGGYGYTF.

This clonotype rates as medium-sized. This chain joins TRBV12-3 or TRBV12-4 and TRBJ1-2; TRBD1 aligns across 7 bases. V shed 6 bases and J 0 bases; nucleotides not matched to a gene: 7. The CDR3 covers 15 residues. Here the CDR3 reads CASSHGQVSNYGYTF. CDR3 DNA sequence: TGTGCCAGCAGCCATGGACAGGTTTCTAACTATGGCTACACCTTC.

This clonotype was seen a few times. The chain uses TRBV12-3 or TRBV12-4 and TRBJ1-2; D might be TRBD1 (5 bases). The CDR3 length is 14 residues. V lost 4 bases and J lost 8, with 17 bases in between. The CDR3 DNA is TGTGCCAGCAGTTACCGGACTCGGGACGGCGGCTACACCTTC. Translation: CASSYRTRDGGYTF.

Sample share makes this clonotype large (0.1 to 1%). The rearrangement links TRBV12-3 or TRBV12-4 to TRBJ1-2; D uncertain. With 5 bases removed from V and 2 bases from J, the gap between germline ends came to 6 bases. The CDR3 is made up of 12 amino acids. The CDR3 nucleotides are TGTGCCAGCAGTAACCGGAACTATGGCTACACCTTC. Its translation is CASSNRNYGYTF.